A selection of T cell receptor beta chains follows, all from one sample in a study of blood T cell repertoires in COVID-19. Here immunoSEQ multiplex PCR was the method, and the copy in TCRdb shows in-frame clones only, minus some. The data contain about 130,000 clones, 81% of them singletons. Sequencing was done on a sample of peripheral blood. These receptors were collected from a woman aged 55-75 years with active or convalescent COVID-19. The CDR3 runs from the conserved cysteine through the conserved F or W. Each record gives: J gene, clone size, V gene, D gene, CDR3 DNA, CDR3 protein. The D gene is left open where the match is weak. Expanded clones get a size class; other rows say once, few or many, or leave the size out.

>TRBJ2-1|.|TRBV7-2|TRBD2
TGTGCCAGCAGCCGCGGTGGAGCGACTAGCGGAGACAATGAGCAGTTCTTC
CASSRGGATSGDNEQFF
>TRBJ2-1|.|TRBV19|TRBD1
TGTGCCAGTAGCCGGGTTGACAGGGGTAATGAGCAGTTCTTC
CASSRVDRGNEQFF
>TRBJ1-2|many|TRBV28|TRBD1
TGTGCCAGCAGTTTAAATAGGAAGGGACAGGGGAGTTCTAACTATGGCTACACCTTC
CASSLNRKGQGSSNYGYTF
>TRBJ1-3|.|TRBV6-1|.
TGTGCCAGCAGTGAAGCTAGGGGTGGAAACACCATATATTTT
CASSEARGGNTIYF
>TRBJ2-2|.|TRBV9|TRBD2
TGTGCCAGCAGCAGAAGGGGACTAGCGGGAGCGAACACCGGGGAGCTGTTTTTT
CASSRRGLAGANTGELFF
>TRBJ2-6|.|TRBV28|.
TGTGCCAGCAGTTTATTGGGGGACACCTCTGGGGCCAACGTCCTGACTTTC
CASSLLGDTSGANVLTF
>TRBJ2-7|many|TRBV7-9|.
TGTGCCAGCAGCTTAGTAGACAGTCCCTCCCCCTACGAGCAGTACTTC
CASSLVDSPSPYEQYF
>TRBJ2-5|once|TRBV28|.
TGTGCCAGCAGTTTCCCGAGACAGGAGTCCGAAGAGACCCAGTACTTC
CASSFPRQESEETQYF
>TRBJ1-2|few|TRBV9|.
TGTGCCAGCAGCCCCCCCGGGATTAACTATGGCTACACCTTC
CASSPPGINYGYTF
>TRBJ1-1|.|TRBV28|.
TGTGCCACTACCCCAGGGCCAATGACTGAAGCTTTCTTT
CATTPGPMTEAFF
>TRBJ1-5|.|TRBV28|TRBD1
TGTGCCAGCAGTTCCCAAGGACAGGGAAATCAGCCCCAGCATTTT
CASSSQGQGNQPQHF
>TRBJ2-1|.|TRBV7-3|TRBD2
TGTGCCAGCAGCCTGGGACTAGGCAATGAGCAGTTCTTC
CASSLGLGNEQFF
>TRBJ2-7|many|TRBV7-2|.
TGTGCCAGCAGCTTAGTACGGGACAACTACGAGCAGTACTTC
CASSLVRDNYEQYF